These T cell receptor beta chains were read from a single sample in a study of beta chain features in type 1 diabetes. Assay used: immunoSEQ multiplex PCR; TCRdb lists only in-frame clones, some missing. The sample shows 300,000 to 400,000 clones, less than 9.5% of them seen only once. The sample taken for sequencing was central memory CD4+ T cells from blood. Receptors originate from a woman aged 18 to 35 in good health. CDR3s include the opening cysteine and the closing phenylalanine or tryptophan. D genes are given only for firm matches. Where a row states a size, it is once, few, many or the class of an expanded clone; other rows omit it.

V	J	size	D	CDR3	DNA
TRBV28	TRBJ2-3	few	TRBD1	CASSLLQGKTDTQYF	TGTGCCAGCAGTTTACTACAGGGGAAGACAGATACGCAGTATTTT
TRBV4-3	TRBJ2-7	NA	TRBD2	CASSLGLASYEQYF	TGCGCCAGCAGCCTAGGACTAGCTAGTTACGAGCAGTACTTC
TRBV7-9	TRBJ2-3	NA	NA	CASSATRASTDTQYF	TGTGCCAGCAGCGCAACTAGAGCTAGCACAGATACGCAGTATTTT
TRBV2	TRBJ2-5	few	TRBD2	CASRRLAGGGETQYF	TGTGCCAGCAGGAGACTAGCGGGAGGGGGAGAGACCCAGTACTTC
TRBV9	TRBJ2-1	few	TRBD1	CASSQQGTPEFF	TGTGCCAGCAGTCAACAGGGGACACCTGAGTTCTTC
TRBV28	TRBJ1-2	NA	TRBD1	CASSLSGTGSYGYTF	TGTGCCAGCAGTTTATCCGGGACAGGGAGCTATGGCTACACCTTC
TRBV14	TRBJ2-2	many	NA	CASSQETTGELFF	TGTGCCAGCAGCCAGGAGACCACCGGGGAGCTGTTTTTT
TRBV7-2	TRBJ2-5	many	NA	CASSFGGTLRRETQYF	TGTGCCAGCAGCTTTGGCGGGACGCTCCGTCGGGAGACCCAGTACTTC
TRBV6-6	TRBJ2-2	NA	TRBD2	CASSWGGPNTGELFF	TGTGCCAGCAGTTGGGGAGGGCCTAACACCGGGGAGCTGTTTTTT
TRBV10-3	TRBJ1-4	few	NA	CAISGVANEKLFF	TGTGCCATCAGTGGGGTTGCTAATGAAAAACTGTTTTTT
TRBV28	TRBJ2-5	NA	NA	CASSLQYQETQYF	TGTGCCAGCAGTTTACAGTACCAAGAGACCCAGTACTTC
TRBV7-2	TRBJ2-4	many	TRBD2	CASSLGLAGNIQYF	TGTGCCAGCAGCCTAGGACTAGCGGGAAACATTCAGTACTTC
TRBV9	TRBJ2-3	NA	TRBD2	CASSPREGRRTDTQYF	TGTGCCAGCAGCCCCCGGGAGGGCCGTCGGACAGATACGCAGTATTTT
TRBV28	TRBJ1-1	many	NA	CASSKPGAKAFF	TGTGCCAGCAGTAAACCGGGAGCTAAAGCTTTCTTT
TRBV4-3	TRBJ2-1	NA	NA	CASSQEPHGTHNERGQFF	TGCGCCAGCAGCCAAGAACCCCACGGGACCCACAACGAAAGGGGGCAGTTCTTC
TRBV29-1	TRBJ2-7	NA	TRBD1	CSVGDSYEQYF	TGCAGCGTTGGGGACAGCTACGAGCAGTACTTC
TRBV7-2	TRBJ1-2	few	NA	CASTVGLSDYGYTF	TGTGCCAGCACCGTAGGGCTCTCCGACTATGGCTACACCTTC
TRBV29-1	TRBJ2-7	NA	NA	CSVLAWGHEQYF	TGCAGCGTTTTGGCTTGGGGCCACGAGCAGTACTTC
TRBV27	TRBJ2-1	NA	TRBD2	CASSPRLAGIAYNEQFF	TGTGCCAGCAGTCCCCGACTAGCGGGAATAGCCTACAATGAGCAGTTCTTC
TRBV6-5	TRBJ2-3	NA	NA	CASSYYQGSTDTQYF	TGTGCCAGCAGTTACTATCAGGGTAGCACAGATACGCAGTATTTT
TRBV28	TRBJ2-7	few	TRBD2	CASSVPGGYEQYF	TGTGCCAGCTCGGTTCCGGGGGGGTACGAGCAGTACTTC
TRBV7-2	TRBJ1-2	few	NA	CASSLREIYGYTF	TGTGCCAGCAGCTTACGGGAGATATATGGCTACACCTTC
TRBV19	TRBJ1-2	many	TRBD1	CASTGGQGLSGYTF	TGTGCCAGTACCGGTGGACAGGGCCTTTCGGGCTACACCTTC